Presented here are 19 T cell receptor beta chains from one specimen sequenced in a study of Graves' ophthalmopathy and Graves' hyperthyroidism. Amplified material comprised TCR beta CDR3 regions derived from RNA transcripts. Second-round multiplex PCR came after a first-round RT-PCR that employed HTBI primers. TCRdb reanalysed the multiplex PCR reads using MiXCR and keeps one entry per CDR3 protein. The sample shows 400,000 to 500,000 distinct CDR3 sequences, around 21% of them seen only once. Sequences were obtained from peripheral blood. These receptors all stem from a woman aged 18-29 years with stable Graves' hyperthyroidism.

The V and J genes are TRBV15 and TRBJ2-5; 9 bases align to TRBD1. The germline gives CDR1 LNHNV, CDR2 YYDKDF (reference sequence). This CDR3 contains 17 residues. Trimming at V came to 0 bases and at J to 0 bases, leaving 5 bases not matched to a gene. The CDR3 sequence: CATSRDDRGIHQETQYF. The CDR3 region has the DNA TGTGCCACCAGCAGAGACGACAGGGGGATACACCAAGAGACCCAGTACTTC.

The chain couples TRBV12-3 or TRBV12-4 to TRBJ1-2; 10 positions match TRBD1. The CDR3 consists of 15 residues. V lost 6 bases and J lost 3; bases outside the gene matches: 7. CDR3 region: CASRGGQGRDYGYTF. The CDR3 nucleotides are TGTGCCAGCAGGGGGGGACAGGGGCGTGACTATGGCTACACCTTC.

This clonotype was recorded many times. This sequence joins TRBV10-3 and TRBJ2-7; D perhaps matches TRBD2 (5 bases). Looked up from germline, CDR1 is ENHRY and CDR2 is SYGVKD. There are 11 residues in the CDR3. Trimming took off 6 bases at V and 6 bases at J, with 9 bases between the two ends. DNA for the CDR3: TGTGCCATCAGGGGCCGGGGCGAGCAGTACTTC. As protein: CAIRGRGEQYF.

This clonotype was seen ten or more times. The chain is built from TRBV19 and TRBJ2-2; D is unresolved. This CDR3 region has 12 residues. With 8 bases removed from V and 6 bases from J, the gap between germline ends came to 10 bases. Per the germline V gene, CDR1 is LNHDA and CDR2 is SQIVND (reference sequence). The CDR3: CASRFAAGELFF. DNA of the CDR3: TGTGCCAGTCGTTTTGCGGCCGGGGAGCTGTTTTTT.

V and J are TRBV7-9 and TRBJ1-1; tentative D call: TRBD1 (5 bases). From germline, CDR1 is SEHNR and CDR2 FQNEAQ (reference sequence). The V and J ends lost 5 bases and 5 bases respectively, with 12 bases between them. The CDR3 extends over 13 amino acids. CDR3 nucleotides: TGTGCCAGCAGCCCAGCAGGGATAACTGAAGCTTTCTTT. Amino acid sequence: CASSPAGITEAFF.

This clonotype was recorded at least ten times. The chain carries TRBV11-2 and TRBJ2-7, with 7 nucleotides matching TRBD1. J lost 4 bases, V lost 6 bases, and 9 bases had no gene match. This CDR3 region has 14 residues. Looked up from germline, CDR1 is SGHAT and CDR2 is FQNNGV. The CDR3 region is CASRGQQGDYEQYF. CDR3 coding DNA: TGTGCCAGCAGGGGACAGCAAGGGGATTACGAGCAGTACTTC.

This clonotype appeared many times. This chain connects TRBV20-1 to TRBJ1-2, with D possibly matching TRBD1 (6 bases). Germline V gene data show CDR1 as DFQATT and CDR2 as SNEGSKA (reference sequence). There are 13 residues in the CDR3. V was pared by 1 base and J by 7 bases, with 13 bases between. In DNA form, the CDR3 reads TGCAGTGCTAGAGTTACAGGGAGGGGTGGCTACACCTTC. As protein: CSARVTGRGGYTF.

This clonotype was observed many times. The rearrangement links TRBV6-2 or TRBV6-3 to TRBJ2-4, with 11 bases aligning to TRBD2. Germline V gene data show CDR1 as MNHEY and CDR2 as SVGEGT. CDR3 length: 13 amino acids. The J segment lost 15 bases and the V segment lost 7 bases, leaving 11 bases of the junction unmatched. For the CDR3, the DNA is TGTGCCAGCACCCCGGGGGGACTAGCGGTCAGGTACTTC. It yields the protein CASTPGGLAVRYF.

This clonotype was counted a few times. The V and J genes are TRBV30 and TRBJ1-5; no reliable D call. Deletions cut 2 bases from V and 7 bases from J, with 12 bases between. The CDR3 loop spans 13 amino acids. Germline CDR1 and CDR2: GTSNPN and SVGIG (reference sequence). CDR3 DNA: TGTGCCTGGAGTCCGGGCCTGTCACAGCCCCAGCATTTT. This gives the protein CAWSPGLSQPQHF.

Many counts were recorded for this clonotype. This chain uses TRBV19 with TRBJ2-5; 9 nucleotides align to TRBD1. The CDR3 is 15 amino acids. V gave up 5 bases and J gave up 4 bases; unmatched junction bases: 8. Germline V gene lookup returns CDR1 LNHDA and CDR2 SQIVND (reference sequence). The CDR3 nucleotides read TGTGCCAGTAGTCTAGGACAGGGGACCTTAGAGACCCAGTACTTC. This encodes CASSLGQGTLETQYF. Supplemented by reference TRBV19 and TRBJ2-5, the full variable domain reads DGGITQSPKYLFRKEGQNVTLSCEQNLNHDAMYWYRQDPGQGLRLIYYSQIVNDFQKGDIAEGYSVSREKKESFPLTVTSAQKNPTAFYLCASSLGQGTLETQYFGPGTRLLVL.

This clonotype was detected ten times or more. The chain carries TRBV29-1 and TRBJ1-1, with 7 bases identical to TRBD1. Germline V CDR1 and CDR2: SQVTM, ANQGSEA. The trim removed 5 bases at V and 0 bases at J, leaving 12 bases unmatched. This CDR3 has 16 amino acids. Here the CDR3 reads CSVQQGRESMNTEAFF. The CDR3 region has the DNA TGCAGCGTTCAACAGGGGAGGGAATCGATGAACACTGAAGCTTTCTTT.

This clonotype was observed many times. The chain has TRBV20-1 and TRBJ1-1; no firm D call. V gave up 6 bases and J gave up 5 bases, with 13 bases separating them. The CDR3 consists of 12 residues. CDR1 is DFQATT, CDR2 SNEGSKA, per germline (reference sequence). Here the CDR3 reads CSAQSDYTEAFF. The CDR3 nucleotides read TGCAGTGCCCAATCGGATTATACTGAAGCTTTCTTT.

This sequence joins TRBV2 and TRBJ2-7; 8 nucleotides match TRBD1. The ends lost 6 bases at V and 0 bases at J; junction bases unmatched: 7. This CDR3 comprises 15 residues. Germline CDR1 and CDR2: SNHLY and FYNNEI. The CDR3 is CASRAGTGYSYEQYF. In nucleotides, the CDR3 is TGTGCCAGCAGGGCCGGGACAGGTTACTCCTACGAGCAGTACTTC.

This clonotype came up many times. CDR3 loop: CASSVRDRGETQYF. The CDR3 DNA sequence: TGTGCCAGCAGTGTCCGGGACAGGGGAGAGACCCAGTACTTC. The chain combines TRBV12-3 or TRBV12-4 with TRBJ2-5; 10 nucleotides match TRBD1. The CDR3 runs to 14 residues. After removal of 5 bases from V and 4 bases from J, the junction contained 4 bases not matched to a gene.

The chain recombines TRBV30 with TRBJ2-5, with TRBD2 identical over 14 bases. The germline gives CDR1 GTSNPN, CDR2 SVGIG (reference sequence). This CDR3 is 14 amino acids long. V was pared by 1 base and J by 5 bases, with 0 bases of the junction left unmatched. CDR3 region: CAWSGLAGGETQYF. In DNA, the CDR3 is TGTGCCTGGAGTGGACTAGCGGGAGGGGAGACCCAGTACTTC.

V usage is TRBV7-2 and J usage is TRBJ2-5, with D perhaps matching TRBD1 or TRBD2 (7 bases each). The CDR3 totals 13 residues. The germline V and J ends were trimmed by 5 bases and 5 bases, with 12 bases remaining between them. The germline V gene encodes CDR1 SGHTA and CDR2 FQGNSA. CDR3 sequence (DNA): TGTGCCAGCAGCAACCAGGGGGGGGAGACCCAGTACTTC. It is translated as CASSNQGGETQYF.

The V gene is TRBV12-3 or TRBV12-4, the J gene TRBJ2-5; 9 bases map to TRBD1. There are 16 residues in the CDR3. After removal of 3 bases from V and 2 bases from J, the junction contained 7 bases not matched to a gene. CDR3 in DNA: TGTGCCAGCAGTTTGGAGGACAGGGGATCGCAAGAGACCCAGTACTTC. Its protein product is CASSLEDRGSQETQYF.

The J gene is TRBJ2-7, the V gene TRBV5-1; D tentatively reads TRBD1 or TRBD2 (5 bases each). Per germline, CDR1 SGHRS and CDR2 YFSETQ. This CDR3 region has 14 residues. Trimming took 3 bases from V and 3 from J, leaving 13 bases between them. CDR3 protein: CASSSAGTGYEQYF. The CDR3 nucleotides read TGCGCCAGCAGCTCCGCCGGGACGGGCTACGAGCAGTACTTC.

A word on this clonotype: Being one base from a much bigger clone, this may be a read error. The chain combines TRBV9 with TRBJ1-2, with D maybe TRBD1 (5 bases). This CDR3 spans 13 amino acids. Per germline, CDR1 SGDLS and CDR2 YYNGEE. The chain's CDR3 is CASSVVSGGGYIF. In DNA form, the CDR3 reads TGTGCCAGCAGCGTAGTATCCGGGGGTGGCTACATCTTC.